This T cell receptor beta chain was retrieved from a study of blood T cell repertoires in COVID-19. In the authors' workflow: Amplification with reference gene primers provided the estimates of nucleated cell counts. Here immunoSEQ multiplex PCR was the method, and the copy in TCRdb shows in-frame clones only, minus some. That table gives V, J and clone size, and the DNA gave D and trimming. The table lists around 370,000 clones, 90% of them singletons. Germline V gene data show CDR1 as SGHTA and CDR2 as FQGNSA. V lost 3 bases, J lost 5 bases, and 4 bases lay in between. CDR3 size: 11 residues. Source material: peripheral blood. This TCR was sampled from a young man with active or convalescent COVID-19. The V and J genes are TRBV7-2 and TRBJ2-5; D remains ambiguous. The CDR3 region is CASSFHETQYF. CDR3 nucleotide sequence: TGTGCCAGCAGCTTTCATGAGACCCAGTACTTC.